This is a list of T cell receptor beta chains from one sample in a study of OX40 agonist ivuxolimab in advanced cancers. Assay: immunoSEQ multiplex PCR; the TCRdb copy retains only in-frame clones and omits some. The data contain roughly 80,000 clones, roughly 91% of them singletons. The input for sequencing was CD4+ or CD8+ T cells sorted from blood, taken in a trial of the OX40 agonist ivuxolimab. These receptors originate from an adult with an advanced solid tumor such as melanoma, head and neck, liver or kidney cancer. CDR3s include the opening cysteine and the closing phenylalanine or tryptophan. The D gene is left open where the match is weak. Some rows mark clone size as missing; the rest say once, few, many or name a class of expanded clone.

d_call: -; v_call: TRBV7-2; j_call: TRBJ2-6; clone_size: -; cdr3_aa: CASSLRDFYSGANVLTF; cdr3_nt: TGTGCCAGCAGCCTTCGGGACTTCTACTCTGGGGCCAACGTCCTGACTTTC
d_call: -; v_call: TRBV9; j_call: TRBJ1-1; clone_size: once; cdr3_aa: CASSASILVNTEAFF; cdr3_nt: TGTGCCAGCAGCGCCTCAATTCTCGTCAACACTGAAGCTTTCTTT
d_call: -; v_call: TRBV7-9; j_call: TRBJ2-1; clone_size: -; cdr3_aa: CASSLPGEQFF; cdr3_nt: TGTGCCAGCAGCTTACCCGGTGAGCAGTTCTTC
d_call: -; v_call: TRBV25-1; j_call: TRBJ1-5; clone_size: -; cdr3_aa: CASSEQGDQPQHF; cdr3_nt: TGTGCCAGCAGTGAACAGGGCGATCAGCCCCAGCATTTT
d_call: TRBD2; v_call: TRBV7-2; j_call: TRBJ2-7; clone_size: -; cdr3_aa: CASSPSIASGGRDF; cdr3_nt: TGTGCCAGCAGCCCCTCTATCGCTAGCGGGGGCCGGGACTTC
d_call: -; v_call: TRBV7-8; j_call: TRBJ2-7; clone_size: -; cdr3_aa: CASSLGGHEQYF; cdr3_nt: TGTGCCAGCAGCTTAGGTGGGCATGAGCAGTACTTC
d_call: -; v_call: TRBV7-9; j_call: TRBJ1-1; clone_size: -; cdr3_aa: CASSNRDINTEAFF; cdr3_nt: TGTGCCAGCAGCAATCGGGACATTAACACTGAAGCTTTCTTT
d_call: -; v_call: TRBV5-6; j_call: TRBJ2-7; clone_size: -; cdr3_aa: CASSSRLLYEQYF; cdr3_nt: TGTGCCAGCAGCTCGAGACTTCTCTACGAGCAGTACTTC
d_call: -; v_call: TRBV10-3; j_call: TRBJ1-1; clone_size: -; cdr3_aa: CAISSGSPEAFF; cdr3_nt: TGTGCCATCAGTAGTGGGAGTCCCGAAGCTTTCTTT
d_call: TRBD1; v_call: TRBV2; j_call: TRBJ1-1; clone_size: -; cdr3_aa: CASTPSTGWPTEAFF; cdr3_nt: TGTGCCAGCACCCCGTCGACAGGGTGGCCGACTGAAGCTTTCTTT
d_call: TRBD1; v_call: TRBV2; j_call: TRBJ1-1; clone_size: -; cdr3_aa: CASSGPQGDYTEAFF; cdr3_nt: TGTGCCAGCAGTGGGCCACAGGGGGATTACACTGAAGCTTTCTTT
d_call: -; v_call: TRBV7-9; j_call: TRBJ2-7; clone_size: -; cdr3_aa: CASSLEQYEQYF; cdr3_nt: TGTGCCAGCAGCTTAGAACAGTACGAGCAGTACTTC
d_call: -; v_call: TRBV15; j_call: TRBJ2-7; clone_size: -; cdr3_aa: CATSRDGRPYEQYF; cdr3_nt: TGTGCCACCAGCAGAGACGGCAGGCCCTACGAGCAGTACTTC
d_call: TRBD1; v_call: TRBV7-2; j_call: TRBJ1-5; clone_size: -; cdr3_aa: CASSRGGGAGNQPQHF; cdr3_nt: TGTGCCAGCAGCCGAGGAGGGGGCGCCGGCAATCAGCCCCAGCATTTT
d_call: -; v_call: TRBV28; j_call: TRBJ2-3; clone_size: -; cdr3_aa: CASSPLLEGADTQYF; cdr3_nt: TGTGCCAGCAGTCCCCTCCTGGAGGGGGCAGATACGCAGTATTTT
d_call: -; v_call: TRBV4-3; j_call: TRBJ1-5; clone_size: -; cdr3_aa: CASSQEAGTAYIPQHF; cdr3_nt: TGCGCCAGCAGCCAAGAAGCCGGGACGGCCTATATCCCCCAGCATTTT
d_call: TRBD2; v_call: TRBV4-3; j_call: TRBJ2-1; clone_size: -; cdr3_aa: CASSHPWASGTNEQFF; cdr3_nt: TGCGCCAGCAGCCACCCCTGGGCTAGCGGGACCAATGAGCAGTTCTTC
d_call: -; v_call: TRBV7-2; j_call: TRBJ2-1; clone_size: -; cdr3_aa: CASTLEEGPWNEQFF; cdr3_nt: TGTGCCAGCACCCTTGAAGAGGGGCCGTGGAATGAGCAGTTCTTC
d_call: TRBD1; v_call: TRBV11-2; j_call: TRBJ2-7; clone_size: -; cdr3_aa: CASSHLTGNYEQYF; cdr3_nt: TGTGCCAGCAGCCACTTGACAGGGAACTACGAGCAGTACTTC
d_call: -; v_call: TRBV6-5; j_call: TRBJ2-1; clone_size: -; cdr3_aa: CATWTGPYNEQFF; cdr3_nt: TGTGCCACCTGGACCGGGCCGTACAATGAGCAGTTCTTC
d_call: -; v_call: TRBV9; j_call: TRBJ1-1; clone_size: few; cdr3_aa: CASSVSNTEAFF; cdr3_nt: TGTGCCAGCAGCGTATCTAACACTGAAGCTTTCTTT
d_call: -; v_call: TRBV7-9; j_call: TRBJ1-1; clone_size: few; cdr3_aa: CASSLAAEAFF; cdr3_nt: TGTGCCAGCAGCTTAGCGGCTGAAGCTTTCTTT
d_call: TRBD1; v_call: TRBV2; j_call: TRBJ1-2; clone_size: -; cdr3_aa: CASRDRGLSGYTF; cdr3_nt: TGTGCCAGCAGGGACAGGGGATTGAGTGGCTACACCTTC
d_call: -; v_call: TRBV9; j_call: TRBJ2-7; clone_size: -; cdr3_aa: CASSVGGLSSYEQYF; cdr3_nt: TGTGCCAGCAGCGTAGGGGGGCTGAGCTCCTACGAGCAGTACTTC
d_call: -; v_call: TRBV15; j_call: TRBJ2-4; clone_size: few; cdr3_aa: CATSGTIRGLRNIQYF; cdr3_nt: TGTGCCACCAGCGGGACTATCAGGGGATTAAGAAACATTCAGTACTTC
d_call: -; v_call: TRBV4-3; j_call: TRBJ2-3; clone_size: -; cdr3_aa: CASSLGGITDTQYF; cdr3_nt: TGCGCCAGCTCCTTGGGGGGAATCACAGATACGCAGTATTTT
d_call: -; v_call: TRBV5-4; j_call: TRBJ2-5; clone_size: -; cdr3_aa: CASSFQGGRETQYF; cdr3_nt: TGTGCCAGCAGCTTCCAGGGGGGACGAGAGACCCAGTACTTC
d_call: -; v_call: TRBV28; j_call: TRBJ1-1; clone_size: -; cdr3_aa: CASSLGIGVNTEAFF; cdr3_nt: TGTGCCAGCAGTTTAGGAATAGGGGTCAACACTGAAGCTTTCTTT
d_call: -; v_call: TRBV9; j_call: TRBJ1-1; clone_size: -; cdr3_aa: CASSVGGHTEAFF; cdr3_nt: TGTGCCAGCAGCGTAGGGGGTCACACTGAAGCTTTCTTT
d_call: TRBD1; v_call: TRBV28; j_call: TRBJ1-2; clone_size: -; cdr3_aa: CASSLSTRQGVYGYTF; cdr3_nt: TGTGCCAGCAGTTTGTCCACCAGGCAGGGGGTTTATGGCTACACCTTC
d_call: -; v_call: TRBV5-8; j_call: TRBJ2-7; clone_size: -; cdr3_aa: CASSLAGEAFEQYF; cdr3_nt: TGTGCCAGCAGCTTGGCCGGGGAAGCCTTCGAGCAGTACTTC
d_call: -; v_call: TRBV5-4; j_call: TRBJ2-7; clone_size: -; cdr3_aa: CASSFVQDSYEQYF; cdr3_nt: TGTGCCAGCAGCTTTGTCCAGGACTCCTACGAGCAGTACTTC
d_call: -; v_call: TRBV7-8; j_call: TRBJ2-7; clone_size: -; cdr3_aa: CASSSTGTMGSEQYF; cdr3_nt: TGTGCCAGCAGCTCTACCGGGACCATGGGGTCCGAGCAGTACTTC
d_call: -; v_call: TRBV28; j_call: TRBJ2-3; clone_size: -; cdr3_aa: CASIPGQGRTDTQYF; cdr3_nt: TGTGCCAGCATACCAGGGCAGGGGAGGACAGATACGCAGTATTTT
d_call: -; v_call: TRBV27; j_call: TRBJ1-1; clone_size: few; cdr3_aa: CASSLLVNTEAFF; cdr3_nt: TGTGCCAGCAGTTTGCTGGTGAACACTGAAGCTTTCTTT
d_call: TRBD1; v_call: TRBV5-1; j_call: TRBJ2-3; clone_size: -; cdr3_aa: CASSLEDREADTQYF; cdr3_nt: TGCGCCAGCAGCTTGGAGGACAGGGAAGCAGATACGCAGTATTTT
d_call: -; v_call: TRBV20-1; j_call: TRBJ1-2; clone_size: -; cdr3_aa: CSVPQEEGYTF; cdr3_nt: TGCAGTGTACCTCAAGAGGAGGGCTACACCTTC
d_call: TRBD1; v_call: TRBV9; j_call: TRBJ2-7; clone_size: -; cdr3_aa: CASSVGDSFYEQYF; cdr3_nt: TGTGCCAGCAGCGTAGGGGACAGCTTCTACGAGCAGTACTTC